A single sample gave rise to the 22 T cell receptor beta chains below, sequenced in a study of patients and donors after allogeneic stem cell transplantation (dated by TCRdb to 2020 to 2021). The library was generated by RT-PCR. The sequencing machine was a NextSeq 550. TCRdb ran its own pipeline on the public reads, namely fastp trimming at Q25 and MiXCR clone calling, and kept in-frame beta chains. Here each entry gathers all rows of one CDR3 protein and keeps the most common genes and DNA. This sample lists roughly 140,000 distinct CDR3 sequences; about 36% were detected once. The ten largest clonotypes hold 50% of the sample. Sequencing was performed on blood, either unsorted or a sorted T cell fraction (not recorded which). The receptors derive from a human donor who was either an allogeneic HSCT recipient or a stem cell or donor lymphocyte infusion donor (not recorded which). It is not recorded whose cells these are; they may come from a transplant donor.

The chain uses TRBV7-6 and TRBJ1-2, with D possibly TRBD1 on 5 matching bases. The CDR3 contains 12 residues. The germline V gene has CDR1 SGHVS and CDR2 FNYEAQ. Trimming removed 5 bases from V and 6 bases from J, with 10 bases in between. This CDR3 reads CASSPQGNGYTF. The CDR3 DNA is TGTGCCAGCAGCCCCCAGGGTAATGGCTACACCTTC.

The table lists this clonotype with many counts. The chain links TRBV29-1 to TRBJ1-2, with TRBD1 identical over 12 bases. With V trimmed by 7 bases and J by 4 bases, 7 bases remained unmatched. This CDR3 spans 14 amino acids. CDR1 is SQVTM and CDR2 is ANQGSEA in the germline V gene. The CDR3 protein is CSGGTGGDGYGYTF. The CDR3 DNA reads TGCAGCGGCGGGACAGGGGGCGACGGCTATGGCTACACCTTC.

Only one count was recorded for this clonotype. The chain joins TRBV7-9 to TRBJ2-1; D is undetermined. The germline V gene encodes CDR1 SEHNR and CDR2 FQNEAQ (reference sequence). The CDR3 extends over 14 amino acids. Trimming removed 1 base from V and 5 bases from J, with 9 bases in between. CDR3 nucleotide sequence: TGTGCCAGCAGCTTAGTCCAATGGGACAATGAGCAGTTCTTC. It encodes CASSLVQWDNEQFF.

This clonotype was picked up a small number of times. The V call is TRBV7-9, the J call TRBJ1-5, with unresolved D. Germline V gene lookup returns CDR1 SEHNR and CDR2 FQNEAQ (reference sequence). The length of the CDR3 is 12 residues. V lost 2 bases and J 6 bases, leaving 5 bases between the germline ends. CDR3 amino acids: CASSLPPQPQHF. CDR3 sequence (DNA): TGTGCCAGCAGCTTACCCCCTCAGCCCCAGCATTTT.

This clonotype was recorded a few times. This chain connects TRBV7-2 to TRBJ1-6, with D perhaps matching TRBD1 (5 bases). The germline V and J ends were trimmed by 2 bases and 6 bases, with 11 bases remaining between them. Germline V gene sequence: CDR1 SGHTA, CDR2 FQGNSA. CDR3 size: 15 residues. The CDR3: CASSLFSGRNSPLHF. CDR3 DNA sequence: TGTGCCAGCAGCTTATTCTCGGGACGTAATTCACCCCTCCACTTT.

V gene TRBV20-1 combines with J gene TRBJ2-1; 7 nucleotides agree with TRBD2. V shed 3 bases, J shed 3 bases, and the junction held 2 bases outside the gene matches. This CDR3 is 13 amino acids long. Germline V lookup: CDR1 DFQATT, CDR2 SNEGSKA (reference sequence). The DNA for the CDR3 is TGCAGTGCTAGCGGGGGGATCTACAATGAGCAGTTCTTC. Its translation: CSASGGIYNEQFF.

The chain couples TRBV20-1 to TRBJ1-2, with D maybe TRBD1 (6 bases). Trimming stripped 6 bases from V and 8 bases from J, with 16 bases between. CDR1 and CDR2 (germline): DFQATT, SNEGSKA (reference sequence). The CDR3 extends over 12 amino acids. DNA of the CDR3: TGCAGTGCGTACGACAGGCGTTGGGGCTACACCTTC. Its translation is CSAYDRRWGYTF.

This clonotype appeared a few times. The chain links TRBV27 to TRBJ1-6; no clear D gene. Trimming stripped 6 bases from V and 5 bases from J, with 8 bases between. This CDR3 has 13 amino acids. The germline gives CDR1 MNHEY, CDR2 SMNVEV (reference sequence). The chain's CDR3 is CASRGGNNSPLHF. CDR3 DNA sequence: TGTGCCAGCAGAGGAGGAAATAATTCACCCCTCCACTTT.

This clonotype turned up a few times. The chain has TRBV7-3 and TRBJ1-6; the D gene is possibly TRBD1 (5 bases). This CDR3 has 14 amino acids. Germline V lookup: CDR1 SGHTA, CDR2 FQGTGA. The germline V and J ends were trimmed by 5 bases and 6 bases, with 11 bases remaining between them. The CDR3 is CASSLTAINSPLHF. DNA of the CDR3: TGTGCCAGCAGCCTGACAGCGATTAATTCACCCCTCCACTTT.

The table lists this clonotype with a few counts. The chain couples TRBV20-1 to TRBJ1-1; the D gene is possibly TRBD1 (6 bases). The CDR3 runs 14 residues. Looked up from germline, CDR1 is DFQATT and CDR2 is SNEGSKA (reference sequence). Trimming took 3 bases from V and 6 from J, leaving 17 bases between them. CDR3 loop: CSASPLTGTPEAFF. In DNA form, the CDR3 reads TGCAGTGCTAGCCCCTTGACAGGTACCCCTGAAGCTTTCTTT.

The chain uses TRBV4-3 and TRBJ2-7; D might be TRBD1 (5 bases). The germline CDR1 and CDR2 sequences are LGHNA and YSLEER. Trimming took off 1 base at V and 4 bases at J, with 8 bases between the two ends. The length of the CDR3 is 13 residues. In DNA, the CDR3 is TGCGCCAGCAGCCAAGGCCCAGGGTACGAGCAGTACTTC. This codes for CASSQGPGYEQYF.

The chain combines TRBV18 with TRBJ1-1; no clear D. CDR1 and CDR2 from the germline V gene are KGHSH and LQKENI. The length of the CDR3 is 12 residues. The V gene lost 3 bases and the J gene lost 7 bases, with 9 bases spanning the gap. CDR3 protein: CASSPTRGEAFF. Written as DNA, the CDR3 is TGTGCCAGCTCACCGACCCGGGGTGAAGCTTTCTTT.

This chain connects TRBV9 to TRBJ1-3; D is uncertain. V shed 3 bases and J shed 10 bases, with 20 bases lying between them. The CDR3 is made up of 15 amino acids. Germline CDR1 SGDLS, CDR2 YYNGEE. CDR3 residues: CASSETGPLLSTIYF. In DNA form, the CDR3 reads TGTGCCAGCAGCGAAACCGGGCCCCTCTTAAGTACCATATATTTT.

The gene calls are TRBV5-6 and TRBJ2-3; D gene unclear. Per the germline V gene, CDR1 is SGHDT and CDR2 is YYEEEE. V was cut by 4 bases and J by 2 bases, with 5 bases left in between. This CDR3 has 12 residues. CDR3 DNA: TGTGCCAGCAGCAGCTACACAGATACGCAGTATTTT. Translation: CASSSYTDTQYF.

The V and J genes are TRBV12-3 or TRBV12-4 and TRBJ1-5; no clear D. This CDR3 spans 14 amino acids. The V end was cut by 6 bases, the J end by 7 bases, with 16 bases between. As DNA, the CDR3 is TGTGCCAGCAGCTTCCGGAGCTCGGAGCAGCCCCAGCATTTT. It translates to CASSFRSSEQPQHF.

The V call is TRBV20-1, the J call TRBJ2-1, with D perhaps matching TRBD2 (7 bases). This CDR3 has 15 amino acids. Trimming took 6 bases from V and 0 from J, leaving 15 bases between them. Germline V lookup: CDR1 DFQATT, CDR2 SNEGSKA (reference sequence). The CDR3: CSAVIGGGSYNEQFF. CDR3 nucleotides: TGCAGTGCCGTGATAGGGGGGGGCTCCTACAATGAGCAGTTCTTC.

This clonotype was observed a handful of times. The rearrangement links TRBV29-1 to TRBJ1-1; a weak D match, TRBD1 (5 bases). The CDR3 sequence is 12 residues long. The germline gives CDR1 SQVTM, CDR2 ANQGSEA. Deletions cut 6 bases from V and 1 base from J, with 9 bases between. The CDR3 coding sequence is TGCAGCGTCTCTGACAGGAACACTGAAGCTTTCTTT. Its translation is CSVSDRNTEAFF.

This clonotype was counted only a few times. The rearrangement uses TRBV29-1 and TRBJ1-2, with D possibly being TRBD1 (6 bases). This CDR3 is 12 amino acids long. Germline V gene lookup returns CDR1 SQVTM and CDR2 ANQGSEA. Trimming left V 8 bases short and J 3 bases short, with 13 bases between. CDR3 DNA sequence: TGCAGCACCGTACAGGGACACTATGGCTACACCTTC. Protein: CSTVQGHYGYTF.

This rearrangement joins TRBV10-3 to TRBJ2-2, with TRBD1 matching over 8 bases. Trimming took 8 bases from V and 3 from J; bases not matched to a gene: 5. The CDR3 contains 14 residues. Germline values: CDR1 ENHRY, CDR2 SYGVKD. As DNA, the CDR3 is TGTGCCATCCGGACAGGGCTGGACACCGGGGAGCTGTTTTTT. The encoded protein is CAIRTGLDTGELFF.

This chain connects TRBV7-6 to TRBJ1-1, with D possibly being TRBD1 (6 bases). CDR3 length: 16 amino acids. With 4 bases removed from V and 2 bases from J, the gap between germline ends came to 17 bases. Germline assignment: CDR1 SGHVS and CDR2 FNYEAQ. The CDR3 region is CASSSVAPGGNTEAFF. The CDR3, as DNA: TGTGCCAGCAGCTCGGTGGCTCCGGGGGGCAACACTGAAGCTTTCTTT.

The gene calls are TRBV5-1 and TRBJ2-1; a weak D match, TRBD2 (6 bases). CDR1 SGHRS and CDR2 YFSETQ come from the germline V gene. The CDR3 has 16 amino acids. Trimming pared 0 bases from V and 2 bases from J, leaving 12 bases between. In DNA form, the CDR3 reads TGCGCCAGCAGCTTGGATGCGGGGTTGGCCTACAATGAGCAGTTCTTC. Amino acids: CASSLDAGLAYNEQFF.

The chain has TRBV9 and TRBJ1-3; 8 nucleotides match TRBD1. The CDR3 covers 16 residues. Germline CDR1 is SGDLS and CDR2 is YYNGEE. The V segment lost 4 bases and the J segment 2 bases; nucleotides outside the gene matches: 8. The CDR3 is CASSTRTGYPGNTIYF. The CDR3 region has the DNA TGTGCCAGCAGCACCCGGACAGGGTACCCTGGAAACACCATATATTTT.